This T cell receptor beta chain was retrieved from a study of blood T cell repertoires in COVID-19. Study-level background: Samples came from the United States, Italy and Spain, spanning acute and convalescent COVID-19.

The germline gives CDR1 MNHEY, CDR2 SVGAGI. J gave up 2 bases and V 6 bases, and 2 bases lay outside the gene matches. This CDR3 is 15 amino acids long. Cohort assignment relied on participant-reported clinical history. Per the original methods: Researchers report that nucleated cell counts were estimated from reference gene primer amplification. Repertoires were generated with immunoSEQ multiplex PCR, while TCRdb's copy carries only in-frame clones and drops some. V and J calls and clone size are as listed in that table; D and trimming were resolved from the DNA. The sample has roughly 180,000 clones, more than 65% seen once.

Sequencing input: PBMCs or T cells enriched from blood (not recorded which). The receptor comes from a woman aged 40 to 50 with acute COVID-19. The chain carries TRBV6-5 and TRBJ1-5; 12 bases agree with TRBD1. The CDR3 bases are TGTGCCAGCAGCGGGACAGGGGGCCGCAATCAGCCCCAGCATTTT. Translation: CASSGTGGRNQPQHF.